The rows below give T cell receptor beta chains drawn from one sample of a study of response to subunit inactivated influenza vaccine. TCRdb ran MiXCR on the RT-PCR reads and lists one entry per CDR3 protein. The sample gives under 850,000 distinct CDR3 sequences, approximately 18% of which show up once; about 11% is in the top ten. Sequencing was performed on PBMCs from blood, taken approximately 5 days after vaccination. These receptor sequences come from a man aged 45-65 years who received an inactivated influenza vaccine. CDR3s include the opening cysteine and the closing phenylalanine or tryptophan. A D gene is named only where the DNA matches it firmly. The size field is filled for only some rows; it gives once, few, many or a size class.

clone_size | j_call | v_call | d_call | cdr3_aa | cdr3_nt
. | TRBJ2-1 | TRBV4-3 | . | CASSQDPRSYNEQFF | TGCGCCAGCAGCCAAGATCCCCGCTCCTACAATGAGCAGTTCTTC
. | TRBJ1-5 | TRBV20-1 | . | CSASSGRLNQPQHF | TGCAGTGCATCGTCTGGGAGGTTAAATCAGCCCCAGCATTTT
few | TRBJ2-1 | TRBV7-9 | TRBD2 | CASSPTLGGRDIEQFF | TGTGCCAGCAGCCCGACGCTGGGCGGGAGAGATATTGAGCAGTTCTTC
few | TRBJ1-4 | TRBV10-3 | TRBD1 | CAISEGAGTGTNEKLFF | TGTGCCATCAGTGAGGGGGCTGGGACAGGGACTAATGAAAAACTGTTTTTT
. | TRBJ1-2 | TRBV4-3 | . | CASSPSFSGSYGYTF | TGCGCCAGCAGCCCAAGCTTCTCAGGGAGCTATGGCTACACCTTC
. | TRBJ2-3 | TRBV24-1 | . | CATSDSYRERNTDTQYF | TGTGCCACCAGTGATTCTTACAGGGAGAGGAACACAGATACGCAGTATTTT
many | TRBJ1-6 | TRBV20-1 | . | CSARDLRSSYNSPLHF | TGCAGTGCTAGAGATCTACGGAGCTCCTATAATTCACCCCTCCACTTT
few | TRBJ1-1 | TRBV2 | . | CASRTHPNTEAFF | TGTGCCAGCAGGACACACCCGAACACTGAAGCTTTCTTT
. | TRBJ2-5 | TRBV20-1 | . | CSVSEQAPQETQYF | TGCAGTGTCTCCGAACAGGCGCCCCAAGAGACCCAGTACTTC
few | TRBJ2-7 | TRBV2 | . | CASSDQNRVRYEQYF | TGTGCCAGCAGTGACCAGAACAGGGTTAGGTACGAGCAGTACTTC
once | TRBJ2-1 | TRBV5-1 | TRBD1 | CASSRQGGDEQFF | TGCGCCAGCAGCAGACAGGGTGGTGATGAGCAGTTCTTC
few | TRBJ2-5 | TRBV29-1 | . | CSVEILTFQETQYF | TGCAGCGTTGAAATTTTAACATTTCAAGAGACCCAGTACTTC
many | TRBJ2-3 | TRBV20-1 | . | CSVVGGTDTQYF | TGCAGTGTTGTCGGGGGCACAGATACGCAGTATTTT
. | TRBJ2-4 | TRBV29-1 | . | CSVVRQNIQYF | TGCAGCGTTGTGCGGCAAAACATTCAGTACTTC
many | TRBJ2-1 | TRBV10-3 | . | CAIRDRYNEQFF | TGTGCCATCCGGGACCGATACAATGAGCAGTTCTTC
. | TRBJ2-1 | TRBV5-1 | TRBD2 | CASSLDGREGNEQFF | TGCGCCAGCAGTCTGGACGGCAGGGAGGGAAATGAGCAGTTCTTC
few | TRBJ2-1 | TRBV7-8 | . | CASSPREGNHEQFF | TGTGCCAGCAGCCCGCGAGAGGGTAACCATGAGCAGTTCTTC
. | TRBJ2-7 | TRBV6-1 | . | CASGPLRMNYEQYF | TGTGCCAGCGGGCCTCTGAGGATGAACTACGAGCAGTACTTC
. | TRBJ2-6 | TRBV6-5 | . | CASSYSRSPGSGANVLTF | TGTGCCAGCAGTTACTCGAGATCCCCAGGGTCTGGGGCCAACGTCCTGACTTTC
few | TRBJ2-2 | TRBV5-1 | . | CASLGAGGGTGELFF | TGCGCCAGCCTGGGAGCCGGAGGTGGCACCGGGGAGCTGTTTTTT
. | TRBJ2-7 | TRBV7-2 | . | CASSLRFVHEQYF | TGTGCCAGCAGCTTAAGGTTCGTCCACGAGCAGTACTTC
few | TRBJ2-6 | TRBV24-1 | . | CATSSLRSGAGANVLTF | TGTGCCACCAGTTCTTTAAGGTCGGGGGCTGGGGCCAACGTCCTGACTTTC
. | TRBJ2-3 | TRBV7-2 | . | CASSLVSVQYF | TGTGCCAGCAGCTTAGTTAGTGTGCAGTATTTT
few | TRBJ2-1 | TRBV20-1 | TRBD2 | CSALITSGRAEQFF | TGCAGTGCCTTAATAACTAGCGGGAGGGCTGAGCAGTTCTTC
. | TRBJ1-1 | TRBV20-1 | TRBD1 | CSARERTGWTEAFF | TGCAGTGCTAGAGAACGGACAGGGTGGACTGAAGCTTTCTTT
few | TRBJ2-2 | TRBV29-1 | . | CSVEQGRNTGELFF | TGCAGCGTTGAACAGGGACGGAACACCGGGGAGCTGTTTTTT
. | TRBJ1-1 | TRBV5-1 | . | CASSYFTENTEAFF | TGCGCCAGCAGCTACTTCACAGAGAACACTGAAGCTTTCTTT
few | TRBJ2-3 | TRBV6-5 | TRBD2 | CASSSLAGGLRDTQYF | TGTGCCAGCAGTTCCCTAGCGGGAGGGCTGCGCGATACGCAGTATTTT
few | TRBJ2-3 | TRBV20-1 | TRBD2 | CSAPSTSGRDTQYF | TGCAGTGCCCCAAGTACTAGCGGAAGGGATACGCAGTATTTT
. | TRBJ2-5 | TRBV5-6 | TRBD2 | CASSTRGGGETQYF | TGTGCCAGCAGCACCCGGGGGGGTGGAGAGACCCAGTACTTC
few | TRBJ2-7 | TRBV6-1 | . | CASRKRGNYEQYF | TGTGCCAGCAGAAAGAGGGGTAACTACGAGCAGTACTTC
. | TRBJ1-2 | TRBV18 | . | CASSPSGTYGYTF | TGTGCCAGCTCACCGTCAGGGACCTATGGCTACACCTTC
. | TRBJ2-1 | TRBV5-1 | . | CASSLVPDSYNEQFF | TGCGCCAGCAGCTTGGTGCCTGATTCCTACAATGAGCAGTTCTTC
few | TRBJ2-7 | TRBV20-1 | . | CSARDGERSISYEQYF | TGCAGTGCTAGAGATGGAGAAAGATCAATTTCCTACGAGCAGTACTTC
many | TRBJ2-1 | TRBV5-6 | . | CASSPDVVNEQFF | TGTGCCAGCAGCCCGGACGTGGTGAATGAGCAGTTCTTC
. | TRBJ1-1 | TRBV7-9 | . | CASSVIASTEAFF | TGTGCCAGCAGCGTAATAGCGAGCACTGAAGCTTTCTTT
few | TRBJ1-5 | TRBV12-3/TRBV12-4 | . | CASSLEETGLHF | TGTGCCAGCAGCCTAGAGGAGACGGGGCTGCATTTT
. | TRBJ2-7 | TRBV20-1 | . | CSARTSTGSSYEQYF | TGCAGTGCTAGAACTTCTACAGGGAGCTCCTACGAGCAGTACTTC
few | TRBJ2-7 | TRBV20-1 | . | CSARGLPVGREPYEQYF | TGCAGTGCTAGAGGATTGCCGGTGGGCAGGGAACCCTACGAGCAGTACTTC
. | TRBJ1-6 | TRBV28 | . | CASSGSNSPLHF | TGTGCCAGTTCAGGGAGTAATTCACCCCTCCACTTT
. | TRBJ2-5 | TRBV7-6 | . | CASSAGAGQQETQYF | TGTGCCAGCAGCGCGGGAGCCGGACAGCAAGAGACCCAGTACTTC
. | TRBJ2-2 | TRBV12-3/TRBV12-4 | . | CASSLEGLGTNTGELFF | TGTGCCAGCAGTTTAGAGGGTCTAGGGACGAACACCGGGGAGCTGTTTTTT
many | TRBJ1-1 | TRBV7-2 | . | CASSRTTMNTEAFF | TGTGCCAGCAGCCGGACAACCATGAACACTGAAGCTTTCTTT
. | TRBJ2-7 | TRBV28 | . | CASSLTGILGEQYF | TGTGCCAGCAGTTTAACGGGGATCCTAGGCGAGCAGTACTTC
. | TRBJ2-7 | TRBV27 | . | CASRLSRARTAYEQYF | TGTGCCAGCAGGTTAAGTAGGGCCAGGACAGCCTACGAGCAGTACTTC
many | TRBJ2-3 | TRBV9 | TRBD1 | CASSALQGAFTDTQYF | TGTGCCAGCAGCGCTTTACAGGGGGCCTTCACAGATACGCAGTATTTT
few | TRBJ2-1 | TRBV2 | . | CASITGDEQFF | TGTGCCAGCATTACTGGGGATGAGCAGTTCTTC
many | TRBJ2-3 | TRBV9 | . | CASSGPPDTQYF | TGTGCCAGCAGCGGGCCCCCAGATACGCAGTATTTT
. | TRBJ2-7 | TRBV6-1 | . | CASSDDLGSVKQYF | TGTGCCAGCAGTGACGACCTGGGGTCCGTAAAGCAGTACTTC
. | TRBJ2-2 | TRBV6-4 | . | CASSDSWGPNTGELFF | TGTGCCAGCAGTGACTCTTGGGGCCCGAACACCGGGGAGCTGTTTTTT
few | TRBJ2-1 | TRBV12-3/TRBV12-4 | TRBD2 | CASRPSGGAVNEQFF | TGTGCCAGCAGGCCTAGCGGGGGGGCTGTGAATGAGCAGTTCTTC
. | TRBJ2-1 | TRBV30 | TRBD1 | CAYNDRVSYNEQFF | TGTGCCTACAACGACAGGGTTTCGTACAATGAGCAGTTCTTC
few | TRBJ2-2 | TRBV20-1 | TRBD1 | CSARGTGTNTGELFF | TGCAGTGCTAGAGGGACAGGGACAAACACCGGGGAGCTGTTTTTT
. | TRBJ2-1 | TRBV5-1 | . | CASSLVSTEQFF | TGCGCCAGCAGCTTGGTAAGCACTGAGCAGTTCTTC
. | TRBJ2-7 | TRBV28 | . | CASNYWGRAYEQYF | TGTGCCAGTAATTATTGGGGCAGGGCCTACGAGCAGTACTTC
. | TRBJ2-5 | TRBV4-3 | TRBD2 | CASSQGPAGGDETQYF | TGCGCCAGCAGCCAAGGACCAGCGGGAGGAGATGAGACCCAGTACTTC
. | TRBJ1-2 | TRBV15 | . | CATSRDPGVSGYTF | TGTGCCACCAGCAGAGATCCCGGGGTGAGTGGCTACACCTTC
. | TRBJ1-3 | TRBV3-1 | . | CASTQGPAGNTIYF | TGTGCCAGCACCCAGGGTCCAGCTGGAAACACCATATATTTT
. | TRBJ2-5 | TRBV20-1 | TRBD1 | CSASDDNRGTKTQYF | TGCAGTGCTAGCGATGATAACAGGGGTACGAAGACCCAGTACTTC